The 5 T cell receptor beta chains below come from one sample, sequenced in a study of graft-versus-host responses after intestinal transplantation. The repertoire was sequenced with immunoSEQ multiplex PCR; TCRdb's copy has only in-frame clones and lacks some. This sample has more than 70,000 clones, with around 93% found just once. For these receptors, no antigen is known. The material was unstimulated CD8+ T cells sorted from spleen or lymph node cells, obtained before transplant. Receptors originate from a human donor who was the organ donor for an intestinal transplant.

The chain joins TRBV11-2 to TRBJ1-4; D gene ambiguous. Germline V gives CDR1 SGHAT, CDR2 FQNNGV. This CDR3 contains 13 residues. Trimming shortened V by 4 bases and J by 7 bases, and 10 bases separated the two germline ends. The CDR3 reads CASSSGGIEKLFF. The CDR3 bases are TGTGCCAGCAGCTCGGGAGGGATTGAAAAACTGTTTTTT.

V gene TRBV2 combines with J gene TRBJ2-4; D not resolved. Trimming stripped 8 bases from V and 1 base from J, with 6 bases between. Germline V gene lookup returns CDR1 SNHLY and CDR2 FYNNEI. The CDR3 runs 12 residues. The CDR3 coding sequence is TGTGCCAGCTGGGCGGCCAAAAACATTCAGTACTTC. Amino acid sequence: CASWAAKNIQYF.

Points on this clone: The junction departs from the called germline gene at one end, perhaps through a read error. The rearrangement links TRBV28 to TRBJ2-7; 11 nucleotides align to TRBD2. CDR1 is MDHEN and CDR2 is SYDVKM in the germline V gene. There are 14 residues in the CDR3. CDR3 protein: CAGSLAGGNYEQYF. For the CDR3, the DNA is TGTGCCGGCAGTTTAGCGGGGGGGAACTACGAGCAGTACTTC.

The gene calls are TRBV27 and TRBJ2-3, with D perhaps matching TRBD2 (5 bases). There are 16 residues in the CDR3. Trimming shortened V by 0 bases and J by 1 base, and 11 bases separated the two germline ends. Germline assignment: CDR1 MNHEY and CDR2 SMNVEV (reference sequence). DNA of the CDR3: TGTGCCAGCAGTTTATCGATCGGGGAACGCACAGATACGCAGTATTTT. This encodes CASSLSIGERTDTQYF.

This clone was recorded once. The J gene is TRBJ1-2, the V gene TRBV14, with a weak D call TRBD1 (6 bases). V was shortened by 3 bases and J by 3 bases, with 8 bases between the two germline ends. The V gene's germline CDR1 is SGHDN and CDR2 FVKESK. CDR3 length equals 13 residues. CDR3 amino acids: CASSQRTDYGYTF. CDR3 sequence (DNA): TGTGCCAGCAGCCAGAGGACAGACTATGGCTACACCTTC. Full variable domain (remainder filled in from reference TRBV14 and TRBJ1-2): EAGVTQFPSHSVIEKGQTVTLRCDPISGHDNLYWYRRVMGKEIKFLLHFVKESKQDESGMPNNRFLAERTGGTYSTLKVQPAELEDSGVYFCASSQRTDYGYTFGSGTRLTVV.